These 2 T cell receptor beta chains came from one sample sequenced in a study of blood T cell repertoires in COVID-19. The assay was immunoSEQ multiplex PCR, and TCRdb's table has in-frame clones only and misses some. The sample includes roughly 250,000 clones, around nine tenths of them seen just once. The specimen sequenced was peripheral blood. All receptors derive from a middle-aged man who had recovered from COVID-19.

The chain couples TRBV29-1 to TRBJ2-1; 9 bases line up with TRBD1. With 4 bases clipped from V and 6 bases from J, the junction kept 4 bases outside the gene matches. The germline V gene encodes CDR1 SQVTM and CDR2 ANQGSEA. This CDR3 is 13 amino acids long. Written as DNA, the CDR3 is TGCAGCGTTGCGGGACAGGGTGGCAATGAGCAGTTCTTC. It codes for CSVAGQGGNEQFF.

The chain uses TRBV23-1 and TRBJ1-6; possibly TRBD1 for D (6 bases). TRBV23-1 is annotated as an ORF whose role is uncertain. V was trimmed by 4 bases and J by 7 bases, leaving 20 bases between them. The CDR3 is made up of 17 amino acids. CDR3 nucleotide sequence: TGCGCCAGCAGTCCCAATGGCAGGGGCTGTAAGAATTCACCCCTCCACTTT. Amino acid sequence: CASSPNGRGCKNSPLHF.